These 7 T cell receptor beta chains originate from one sample sequenced in a study of cytomegalovirus exposure and HLA in healthy donors. PCR used 60 Vbeta primers and 13 Jbeta primers. Clones were sequenced by immunoSEQ multiplex PCR, and TCRdb holds only the in-frame ones, with some missing. The data hold 200,000 to 300,000 clones, with roughly 86% observed a single time. The sample taken for sequencing was PBMCs. Receptors originate from a woman aged 40-49 years in good health and CMV-seropositive.

The genes are TRBV9 and TRBJ2-1, with 7 bases matching TRBD2. CDR3 length equals 16 residues. Germline trimming cut 6 bases from V and 5 bases from J; bases unmatched to any gene: 14. Germline CDR1 is SGDLS and CDR2 is YYNGEE. This chain's CDR3 is CASTVGSGLADNEQFF. For the CDR3, the DNA is TGTGCCAGCACCGTCGGAAGCGGGCTAGCGGACAATGAGCAGTTCTTC.

CDR3 sequence (DNA): TGTGCCATCAGTGAGGGTCCCCCCCGCGCGACTTTCTTT. Translating gives CAISEGPPRATFF. The chain carries TRBV10-3 and TRBJ1-1; no definite D call. V lost 2 bases and J lost 12, with 16 bases in between. Germline CDR1 is ENHRY and CDR2 is SYGVKD. The CDR3 runs to 13 residues.

The chain uses TRBV11-3 and TRBJ2-1; D might be TRBD2 (6 bases). Trimming removed 1 base at V and 12 bases at J, with 25 bases between. This CDR3 spans 17 amino acids. Germline V CDR1 and CDR2: SGHNT, YENEEA. The CDR3 region is CASSLVVGGSGVHGQFF. The DNA of the CDR3 is TGTGCCAGCAGCTTAGTAGTCGGGGGTTCGGGGGTCCACGGGCAGTTCTTC.

The chain combines TRBV30 with TRBJ2-7, with D tentatively TRBD2 (7 bases). There are 14 residues in the CDR3. V was trimmed by 3 bases and J by 4 bases, leaving 16 bases between them. Germline values: CDR1 GTSNPN, CDR2 SVGIG (reference sequence). The chain's CDR3 is CAWRRGRAQYEQYF. CDR3 DNA sequence: TGTGCCTGGAGGAGGGGGAGGGCCCAATACGAGCAGTACTTC.

The chain recombines TRBV30 with TRBJ2-2, with 13 bases matching TRBD2. This CDR3 is 20 amino acids long. V lost 0 bases and J lost 0; bases outside the gene matches: 10. In germline, CDR1 is GTSNPN, CDR2 SVGIG (reference sequence). DNA of the CDR3: TGTGCCTGGAGTGTGGCCCGTGGAACTAGCGGGAGGGCGAACACCGGGGAGCTGTTTTTT. Protein: CAWSVARGTSGRANTGELFF.

This chain links TRBV27 with TRBJ1-5, with D uncertain. CDR1 is MNHEY and CDR2 is SMNVEV in the germline V gene (reference sequence). The V end was cut by 3 bases, the J end by 7 bases, with 4 bases between. The length of the CDR3 is 11 residues. CDR3 nucleotides: TGTGCCAGCAGTTTGAGACAGCCCCAGCATTTT. Residues: CASSLRQPQHF.

The chain combines TRBV30 with TRBJ1-4; D is possibly TRBD1 (6 bases). The CDR3 is made up of 14 amino acids. V was trimmed by 1 base and J by 4 bases, leaving 10 bases between them. Germline lookup yields CDR1 GTSNPN and CDR2 SVGIG (reference sequence). The CDR3 spells CAWSGGPVNEKLFF. CDR3 nucleotide sequence: TGTGCCTGGAGTGGGGGGCCGGTTAATGAAAAACTGTTTTTT. The variable domain in full, completed from reference TRBV30 and TRBJ1-4, reads SQTIHQWPATLVQPVGSPLSLECTVEGTSNPNLYWYRQAAGRGLQLLFYSVGIGQISSEVPQNLSASRPQDRQFILSSKKLLLSDSGFYLCAWSGGPVNEKLFFGSGTQLSVL.